The TCR beta chain described here comes from a study of CD8+CD57+ T cells in acquired aplastic anemia. Study-wide background: Across the sorted CD4+ and CD8+ cells, DNA amounts averaged about 3.1 ug.

There are 14 residues in the CDR3. Germline values: CDR1 SNHLY, CDR2 FYNNEI. The J segment lost 4 bases and the V segment lost 8 bases, leaving 8 bases of the junction unmatched. A word on this clonotype: Its antigen is still unknown.

Genomic DNA templated the TCR beta VDJ and CDR3 profiling. TCRdb reprocessed the reads with MiXCR, giving one entry per CDR3 protein. The data hold tens of thousands of distinct CDR3 sequences, with about 50% observed a single time. Findings and limits, study-wide: Between patients and controls, approximately 29 CD8+ CDR3 sequences were found in common.

The TCR originated in a human donor in good health, serving as a control. The V call is TRBV2, the J call TRBJ2-1, with 7 positions matching TRBD2. The material sequenced was sorted CD4+, CD8+, or CD8+CD57+ T cells (not recorded which) from PBMCs. The CDR3 DNA sequence: TGTGCCAGCCCTCGGGCTAGCGGTTACAATGAGCAGTTCTTC. It is translated as CASPRASGYNEQFF.